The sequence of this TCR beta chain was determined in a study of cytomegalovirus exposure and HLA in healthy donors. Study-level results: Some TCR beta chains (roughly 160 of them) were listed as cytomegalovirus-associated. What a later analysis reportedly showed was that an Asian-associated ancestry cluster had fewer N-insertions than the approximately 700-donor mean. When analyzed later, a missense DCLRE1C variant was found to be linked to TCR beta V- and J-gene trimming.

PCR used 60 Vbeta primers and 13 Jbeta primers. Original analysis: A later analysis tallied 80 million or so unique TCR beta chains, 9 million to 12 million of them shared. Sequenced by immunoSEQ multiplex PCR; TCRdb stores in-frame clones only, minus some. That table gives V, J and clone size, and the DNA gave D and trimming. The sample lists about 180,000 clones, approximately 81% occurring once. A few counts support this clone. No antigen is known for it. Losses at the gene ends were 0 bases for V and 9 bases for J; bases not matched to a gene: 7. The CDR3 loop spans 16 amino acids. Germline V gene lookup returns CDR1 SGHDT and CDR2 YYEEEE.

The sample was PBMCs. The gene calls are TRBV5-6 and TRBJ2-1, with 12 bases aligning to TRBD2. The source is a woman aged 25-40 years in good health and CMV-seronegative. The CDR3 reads CASSLDRLAGVTEQFF. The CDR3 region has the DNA TGTGCCAGCAGCTTGGATCGACTAGCGGGAGTGACTGAGCAGTTCTTC.